The text below deals with one T cell receptor beta chain. These data are taken from a study of T cell changes during pregnancy in multiple sclerosis. Libraries were prepared by immunoSEQ multiplex PCR; TCRdb keeps only in-frame clonotypes and omits some of them. The sample includes 25,000 to 30,000 clones, around 85% of them seen just once. The CDR3 consists of 14 residues. Trimming removed 5 bases from V and 3 bases from J; junction bases left unmatched: 1. Per the germline V gene, CDR1 is MGHRA and CDR2 is YSYEKL. This sequence was found in a female donor with multiple sclerosis, enrolled in a pregnancy study. The sample in question was CD8+ T cells from peripheral blood mononuclear cells, obtained after pregnancy. The chain is built from TRBV4-1 and TRBJ2-1; TRBD2 aligns across 10 bases. The CDR3 nucleotides are TGCGCCAGCAGCTCTAGCGGGGGCTACAATGAGCAGTTCTTC. This gives the protein CASSSSGGYNEQFF.